This T cell receptor beta chain was profiled in a study of CD8+ T cells in alopecia areata. Sequencing relied on a cDNA template that was reverse transcribed from extracted RNA. Libraries were prepared by immunoSEQ multiplex PCR; TCRdb keeps only in-frame clonotypes and omits some of them. The sample lists around 50,000 clones, around 96% occurring once. The CDR3 extends over 15 amino acids. The ends were cut back, 1 base at V and 5 bases at J, with 13 bases in the middle. The germline V gene has CDR1 SGHDN and CDR2 FVKESK. The gene calls are TRBV14 and TRBJ2-3; no clear D. Sequencing was performed on CD8+ T cells sorted from blood, taken at week 0. The TCR originated in a human donor with alopecia areata. For the CDR3, the DNA is TGTGCCAGCAGCCAAGTGGGGTCTCCGGTAGATACGCAGTATTTT. It translates to CASSQVGSPVDTQYF.